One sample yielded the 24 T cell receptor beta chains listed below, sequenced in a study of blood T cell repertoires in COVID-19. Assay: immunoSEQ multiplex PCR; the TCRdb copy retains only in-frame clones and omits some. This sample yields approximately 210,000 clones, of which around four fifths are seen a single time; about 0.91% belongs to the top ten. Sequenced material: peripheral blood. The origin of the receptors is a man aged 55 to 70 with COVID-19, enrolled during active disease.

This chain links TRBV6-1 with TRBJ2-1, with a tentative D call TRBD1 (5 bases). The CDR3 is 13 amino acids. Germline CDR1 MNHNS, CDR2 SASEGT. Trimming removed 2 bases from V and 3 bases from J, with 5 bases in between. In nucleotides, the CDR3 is TGTGCCAGCAGTGAAAGGGGCTACAATGAGCAGTTCTTC. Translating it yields CASSERGYNEQFF.

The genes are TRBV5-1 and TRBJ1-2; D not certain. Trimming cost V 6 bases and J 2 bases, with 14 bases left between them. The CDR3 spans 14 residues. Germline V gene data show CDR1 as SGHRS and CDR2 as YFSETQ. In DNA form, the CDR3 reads TGCGCCAGCACCCGGGTGGCGGGGAACTATGGCTACACCTTC. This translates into CASTRVAGNYGYTF.

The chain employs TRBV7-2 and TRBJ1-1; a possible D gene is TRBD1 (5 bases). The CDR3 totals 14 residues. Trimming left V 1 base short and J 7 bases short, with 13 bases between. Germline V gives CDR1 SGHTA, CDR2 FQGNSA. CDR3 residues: CASSLERQTREAFF. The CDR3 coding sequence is TGTGCCAGCAGCTTAGAAAGACAGACGCGTGAAGCTTTCTTT.

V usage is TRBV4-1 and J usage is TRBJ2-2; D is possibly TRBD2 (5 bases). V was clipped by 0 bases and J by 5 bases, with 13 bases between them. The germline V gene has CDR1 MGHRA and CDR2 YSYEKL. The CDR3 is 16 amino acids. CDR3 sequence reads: CASSQETGRGTGELFF. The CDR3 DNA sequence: TGCGCCAGCAGCCAAGAAACCGGGCGAGGGACCGGGGAGCTGTTTTTT.

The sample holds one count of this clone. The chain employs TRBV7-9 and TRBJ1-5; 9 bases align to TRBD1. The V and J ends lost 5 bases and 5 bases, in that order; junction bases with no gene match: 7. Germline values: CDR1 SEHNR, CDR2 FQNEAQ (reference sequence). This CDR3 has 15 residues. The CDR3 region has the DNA TGTGCCAGCAGCCGGGGACAGGGTATCTATCAGCCCCAGCATTTT. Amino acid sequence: CASSRGQGIYQPQHF.

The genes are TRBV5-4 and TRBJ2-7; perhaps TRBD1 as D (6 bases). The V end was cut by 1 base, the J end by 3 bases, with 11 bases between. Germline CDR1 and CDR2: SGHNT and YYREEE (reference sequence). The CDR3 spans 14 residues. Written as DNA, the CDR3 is TGTGCCAGCAGCTTGCAGGACAGAGACTACGAGCAGTACTTC. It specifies CASSLQDRDYEQYF.

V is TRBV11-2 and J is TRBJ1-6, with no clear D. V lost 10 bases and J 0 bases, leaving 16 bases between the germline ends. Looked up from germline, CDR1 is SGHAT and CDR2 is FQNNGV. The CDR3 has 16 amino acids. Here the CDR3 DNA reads TGTGCCACTGTCCATGGAGTTAGCTCCTATAATTCACCCCTCCACTTT. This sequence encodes CATVHGVSSYNSPLHF. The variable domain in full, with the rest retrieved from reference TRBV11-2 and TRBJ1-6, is EAGVAQSPRYKIIEKRQSVAFWCNPISGHATLYWYQQILGQGPKLLIQFQNNGVVDDSQLPKDRFSAERLKGVDSTLKIQPAKLEDSAVYLCATVHGVSSYNSPLHFGNGTRLTVT.

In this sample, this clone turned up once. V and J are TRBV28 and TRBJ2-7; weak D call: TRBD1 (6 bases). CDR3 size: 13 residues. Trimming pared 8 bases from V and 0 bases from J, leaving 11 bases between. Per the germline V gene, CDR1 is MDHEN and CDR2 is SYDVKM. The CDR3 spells CASLQGNSYEQYF. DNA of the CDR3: TGTGCCAGCCTCCAGGGGAACTCCTACGAGCAGTACTTC.

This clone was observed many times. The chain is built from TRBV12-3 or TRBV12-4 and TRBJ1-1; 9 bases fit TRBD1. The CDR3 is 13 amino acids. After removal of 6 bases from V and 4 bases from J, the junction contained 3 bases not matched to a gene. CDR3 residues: CASSLQGATEAFF. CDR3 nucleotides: TGTGCCAGCAGCTTACAGGGGGCCACTGAAGCTTTCTTT.

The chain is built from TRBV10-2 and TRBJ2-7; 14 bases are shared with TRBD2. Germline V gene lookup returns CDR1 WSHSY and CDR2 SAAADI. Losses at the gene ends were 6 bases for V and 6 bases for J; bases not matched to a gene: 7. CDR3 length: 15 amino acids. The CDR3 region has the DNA TGCGCCAGCAGCATTGGGACTAGCGGGAGAGGCGAGCAGTACTTC. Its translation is CASSIGTSGRGEQYF.

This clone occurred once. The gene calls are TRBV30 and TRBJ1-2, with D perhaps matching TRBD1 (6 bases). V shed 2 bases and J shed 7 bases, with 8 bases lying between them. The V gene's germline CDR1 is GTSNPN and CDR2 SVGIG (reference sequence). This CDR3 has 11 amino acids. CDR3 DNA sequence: TGTGCCTGGAGTCCACAGGGTGGCTACACCTTC. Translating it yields CAWSPQGGYTF.

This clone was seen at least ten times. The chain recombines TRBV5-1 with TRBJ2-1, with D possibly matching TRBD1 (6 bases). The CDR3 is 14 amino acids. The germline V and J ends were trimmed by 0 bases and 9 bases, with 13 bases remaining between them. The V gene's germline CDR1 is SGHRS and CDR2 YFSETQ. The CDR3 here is CASSLGGQGPEQFF. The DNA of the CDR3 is TGCGCCAGCAGCTTGGGTGGTCAGGGGCCTGAGCAGTTCTTC. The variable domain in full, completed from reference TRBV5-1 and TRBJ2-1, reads KAGVTQTPRYLIKTRGQQVTLSCSPISGHRSVSWYQQTPGQGLQFLFEYFSETQRNKGNFPGRFSGRQFSNSRSEMNVSTLELGDSALYLCASSLGGQGPEQFFGPGTRLTVL.

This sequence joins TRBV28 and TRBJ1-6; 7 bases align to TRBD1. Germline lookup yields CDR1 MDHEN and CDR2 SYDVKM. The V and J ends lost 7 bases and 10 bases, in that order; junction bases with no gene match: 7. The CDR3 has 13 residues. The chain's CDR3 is CASIATGRSPLHF. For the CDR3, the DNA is TGTGCCAGCATTGCGACAGGGAGGTCACCCCTCCACTTT.

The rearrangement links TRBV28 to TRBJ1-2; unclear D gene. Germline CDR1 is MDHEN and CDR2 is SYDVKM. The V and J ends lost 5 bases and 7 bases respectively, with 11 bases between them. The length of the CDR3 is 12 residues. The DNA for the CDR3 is TGTGCCAGCAGTCGGCGGGCCCTTGGCTACACCTTC. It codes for CASSRRALGYTF.

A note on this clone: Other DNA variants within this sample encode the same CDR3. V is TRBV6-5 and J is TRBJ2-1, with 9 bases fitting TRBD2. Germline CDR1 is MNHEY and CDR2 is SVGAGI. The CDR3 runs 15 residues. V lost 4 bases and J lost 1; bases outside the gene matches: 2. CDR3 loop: CASSLAGASYNEQFF. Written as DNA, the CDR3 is TGTGCCAGCAGTTTAGCGGGAGCTTCCTACAATGAGCAGTTCTTC.

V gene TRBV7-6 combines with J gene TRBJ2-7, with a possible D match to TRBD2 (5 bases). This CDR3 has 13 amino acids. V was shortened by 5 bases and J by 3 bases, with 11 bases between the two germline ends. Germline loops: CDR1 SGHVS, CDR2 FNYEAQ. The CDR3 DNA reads TGTGCCAGCAGCCGCTCGAGGGACTACGAGCAGTACTTC. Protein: CASSRSRDYEQYF.

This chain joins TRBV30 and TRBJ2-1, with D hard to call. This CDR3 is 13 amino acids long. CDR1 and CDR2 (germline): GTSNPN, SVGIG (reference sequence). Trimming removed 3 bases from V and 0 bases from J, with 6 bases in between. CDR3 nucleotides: TGTGCCTGGAGCACTTACTCCTACAATGAGCAGTTCTTC. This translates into CAWSTYSYNEQFF.

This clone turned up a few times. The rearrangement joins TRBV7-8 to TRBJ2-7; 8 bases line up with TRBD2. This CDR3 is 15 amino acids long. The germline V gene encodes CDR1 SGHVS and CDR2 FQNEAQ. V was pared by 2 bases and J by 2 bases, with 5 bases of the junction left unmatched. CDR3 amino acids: CASSLSGRVTYEQYF. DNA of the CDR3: TGTGCCAGCAGCTTATCCGGGAGGGTAACCTACGAGCAGTACTTC.

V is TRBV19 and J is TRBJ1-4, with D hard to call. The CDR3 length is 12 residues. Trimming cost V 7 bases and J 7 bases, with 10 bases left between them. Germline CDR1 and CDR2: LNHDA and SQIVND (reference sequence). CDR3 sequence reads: CASTPGSEKLFF. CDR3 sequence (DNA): TGTGCCAGTACCCCTGGGAGTGAAAAACTGTTTTTT.

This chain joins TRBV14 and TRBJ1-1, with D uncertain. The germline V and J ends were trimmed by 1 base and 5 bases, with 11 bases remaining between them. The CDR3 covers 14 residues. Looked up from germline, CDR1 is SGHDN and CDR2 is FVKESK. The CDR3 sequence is CASSQAGIRTEAFF. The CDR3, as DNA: TGTGCCAGCAGCCAAGCGGGGATTCGAACTGAAGCTTTCTTT.

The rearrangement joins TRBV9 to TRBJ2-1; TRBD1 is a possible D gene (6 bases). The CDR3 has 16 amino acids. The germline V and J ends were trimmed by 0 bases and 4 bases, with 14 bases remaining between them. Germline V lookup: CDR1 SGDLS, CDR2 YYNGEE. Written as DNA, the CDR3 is TGTGCCAGCAGCGTAGATGCCGGGACATCTTACAATGAGCAGTTCTTC. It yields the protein CASSVDAGTSYNEQFF.

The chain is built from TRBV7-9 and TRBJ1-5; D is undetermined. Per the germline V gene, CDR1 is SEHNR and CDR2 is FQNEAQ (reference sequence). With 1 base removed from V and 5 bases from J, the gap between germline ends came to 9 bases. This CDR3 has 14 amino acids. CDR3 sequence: CASSLGEVHQPQHF. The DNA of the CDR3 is TGTGCCAGCAGCTTAGGGGAGGTCCATCAGCCCCAGCATTTT.

CDR3 region: CASSFAGDTQYF. Written as DNA, the CDR3 is TGTGCCAGCAGCTTCGCGGGAGATACGCAGTATTTT. This chain joins TRBV11-3 and TRBJ2-3, with D tentatively TRBD2 (5 bases). V lost 3 bases and J lost 5, with 6 bases in between. The germline V gene encodes CDR1 SGHNT and CDR2 YENEEA. CDR3 length equals 12 residues.

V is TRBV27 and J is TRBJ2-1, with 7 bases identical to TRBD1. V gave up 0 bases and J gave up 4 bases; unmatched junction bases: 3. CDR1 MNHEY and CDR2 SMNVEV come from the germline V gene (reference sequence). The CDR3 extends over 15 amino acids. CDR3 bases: TGTGCCAGCAGTTTATCGAGGGGACAGTACAATGAGCAGTTCTTC. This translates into CASSLSRGQYNEQFF.